Described below is a single TCR beta chain sequence and its context. Its antigen remains unidentified. No base qualities exist here, and no much larger clone lies one base off it. TCR CDR3 regions were amplified from genomic DNA by multiplex PCR using the deep immunoSEQ assay. Genomic DNA extracted from each cell subset was distributed evenly over all wells of several immunoSEQ 96-well plates, and each plate served as one replicate. For sorted subsets, roughly 200 ng of genomic DNA, equivalent to 25,000 to 35,000 T cell genomes, went into each replicate PCR. Purified libraries were measured with a Qubit 3.0 fluorometer, size-checked on a Bioanalyzer 2100, and measured again with the KAPA Library Quantification kit. Every immunoSEQ 96-well plate was sequenced on a dedicated single-read 150-cycle Illumina NextSeq 550 flow cell. In the paper's pipeline: The immunoSEQ output contained only junctional sequences without quality scores, so filtering could not match that applied to full-length reads. Sequences were annotated with PyIR, a Python wrapper for IgBLAST v1.9, using IMGT germline references to assign V/J genes and CDR3. Any read was removed if the V/J assignment was weak (E-value above 1e-6), the CDR3 was missing, or the read contained stop codons, out-of-frame junctions, or ambiguous translated residues. V3J clonotypes were defined as sequences sharing the same inferred V gene, J gene, and CDR3 amino acid sequence. Percentage overlap between repertoires was computed as shared unique clonotypes divided by the size of the smaller repertoire. RTK rarefaction, the Chao1 estimator, and Recon v2.1 estimates of unobserved clonotypes were used to assess repertoire richness. Generation probabilities were computed with OLGA for all TCRbeta clonotypes obtained by the gDNA method from a few donors. Held by TCRdb, this immuneACCESS table contains in-frame sequences only and omits some clones. Under half of the omission traces to an unresolved V gene where checked; the cause of the rest is unknown. V and J calls and clone size follow that table, whereas D and trimming were derived from the DNA. The table for this sample lists millions of clones; 85% to 95% of them were counted only once. In total, the top ten clones hold 0.13% to 0.15% of the sample.

V was cut back by 0 bases and J by 0 bases, leaving a gap of 6 bases between them. The CDR3 holds 15 amino acids from the cysteine to the phenylalanine. This entry keeps only the CDR3 DNA: 45 bases, framed from base 1. Looking up the germline V gene yields CDR1 SGHRS and CDR2 YFSETQ. The sample comes from a study of shared clonotypes between healthy human individuals (dated by TCRdb to about 2020). Notes on the research overall: The cohort included three men and a couple of women between 18 and 49 years of age. Libraries were prepared and TCR repertoires were sequenced by different laboratories using diverse techniques, in order to increase sequencing depth and limit assay-specific biases. Per donor, leukapheresis produced somewhere between about 0.9 and 9 billion PBMCs. Blood TCR repertoires of a handful of healthy adults were deeply sequenced to estimate repertoire size and the extent of clonotype sharing between individuals. For each donor, CD4 naive and CD4 memory were each run on three plates, CD8 naive on two plates, and CD8 memory on one plate.

On the study overall, not on this receptor specifically: Because the study included only a small number of donors, the genetic and exposure-history diversity represented was limited. Sampling was limited to blood, and TCR repertoires in tissue likely differ from TCR repertoires in blood. Naive subsets generally had larger estimated clonotype richness than memory subsets did. Pairwise subsampling indicated that sequencing depth was expected to affect the degree of clonotype sharing among donors. When a few donors were compared, the shared fraction of clonotypes was 5% to 6.5% for naive CD4, 3% to 4% for naive CD8, roughly 2.5% for memory CD4, and approximately 0.4% for memory CD8. Compared with non-shared clonotypes, the clonotypes found in all four sorted-subset donors had higher generation probabilities. Incomplete sequencing was indicated by rarefaction of sorted-subset datasets, despite the large sequencing depth.

The donors were healthy, HIV-negative adults with no recently reported acute infections or vaccinations. Every donor was a Caucasian adult living in Nashville, Tennessee, USA. CD4+ T cells were enriched by magnetic negative selection, after which naive cells were positively selected on CD45RA and the negative fraction was taken as the memory subset. Blood was obtained by leukapheresis, after which PBMCs were separated by Ficoll-Histopaque density gradient centrifugation and cryopreserved in liquid nitrogen vapor phase. Analytical flow cytometry was used to check the purity and quantity of each magnetically sorted T cell population. Genomic DNA was isolated from each sorted fraction and quantified by UV absorbance on a Nanodrop 2000c.

The chain is assembled from TRBV5-1 and TRBJ1-4; the D segment cannot be called with confidence. The sequence was collected from a man between 18 and 35 years old in good health. The sample was naive CD4+ T cells sorted from blood. Per the publication, the cell subset or site label means: CD45RA+ positively selected. The CDR3: CASSLAQTTNEKLFF. The bases are TGCGCCAGCAGCTTGGCCCAGACAACTAATGAAAAACTGTTTTTT.